The source of this T cell receptor beta chain is a study of T cell responses to AZD1222 COVID-19 vaccine. There are a few counts of this clone. Its antigen is unknown. The J segment lost 3 bases and the V segment lost 5 bases, leaving 4 bases of the junction unmatched. Germline V CDR1 and CDR2: SGHTA, FQGNSA. The CDR3 covers 15 residues. Data came from immunoSEQ multiplex PCR; TCRdb stores just in-frame clones and leaves some out. Of 130,000 to 150,000 clones listed, about 92% are singletons. General study results and limits: Breadth and depth of Spike-specific TCRs rose after two AZD1222 doses. Repertoire sampling was restricted to post-peak T cell response timepoints. There were mostly white British donors and more females than males, and clonal diversity was possibly underestimated. Baseline testing showed seropositivity in only 5 or 6 AZD1222 recipients.

The clonotype comes from an adult in good health. Specimen: peripheral blood, collected on day 0 of AZD1222 vaccination. This chain joins TRBV7-2 and TRBJ2-2, with TRBD1 matching over 9 bases. The CDR3 bases are TGTGCCAGCAGCCACCGGGACAGGGACACCGGGGAGCTGTTTTTT. Amino acids: CASSHRDRDTGELFF.